The 9 T cell receptor beta chains in this list originate from one sample, sequenced in a study of blood T cell repertoires in COVID-19 (TCRdb year 2020). Library construction relied on the immunoSEQ multiplex PCR assay. This immuneACCESS table, as held by TCRdb, lists in-frame sequences with V and J called but not all clones. Of the missing ones, under half trace to an unresolved V gene in checked studies; the others have no known cause. The sample data list 200,000 to 300,000 clones, and about 87% of these were observed just once. The top ten hold approximately 9% of the sample. Sequenced input: peripheral blood. The receptors derive from a human donor in a cohort sampled during active COVID-19.

The chain uses TRBV6-1 and TRBJ1-6; no firm D call. CDR1 and CDR2 (germline): MNHNS, SASEGT. The V gene lost 10 bases and the J gene lost 7 bases, with 14 bases spanning the gap. The CDR3 spans 13 residues. CDR3 nucleotide sequence: TGTGCCACCGCCACCGAGTCCAATTCACCCCTCCACTTT. Encoded protein: CATATESNSPLHF.

This clone occurred a few times. The rearrangement links TRBV19 to TRBJ1-2; D gene unclear. The CDR3 sequence is 12 residues long. V was trimmed by 3 bases and J by 10 bases, leaving 12 bases between them. CDR1 and CDR2 from the germline V gene are LNHDA and SQIVND (reference sequence). The CDR3 is CASSIVGSDYTF. CDR3 bases: TGTGCCAGTAGTATTGTCGGCAGCGACTACACCTTC.

This sequence joins TRBV7-6 and TRBJ1-3; D is perhaps TRBD1 (5 bases). Germline V CDR1 and CDR2: SGHVS, FNYEAQ. Trimming pared 5 bases from V and 2 bases from J, leaving 28 bases between. This CDR3 has 20 amino acids. The CDR3 DNA follows: TGTGCCAGCAGCGCCTGGGGGGGTCAGGGACGGATCATTCCTGGAAACACCATATATTTT. This encodes CASSAWGGQGRIIPGNTIYF.

The chain recombines TRBV19 with TRBJ1-3; D unresolved. The CDR3 has 15 residues. V dropped 5 bases and J dropped 4 bases, with 15 bases sitting between them. In germline, CDR1 is LNHDA, CDR2 SQIVND (reference sequence). CDR3 sequence: CASSVNLREGNTIYF. The CDR3 nucleotides read TGTGCCAGTAGTGTAAACCTCCGAGAAGGAAACACCATATATTTT. Full variable domain (missing parts from reference TRBV19 and TRBJ1-3): DGGITQSPKYLFRKEGQNVTLSCEQNLNHDAMYWYRQDPGQGLRLIYYSQIVNDFQKGDIAEGYSVSREKKESFPLTVTSAQKNPTAFYLCASSVNLREGNTIYFGEGSWLTVV.

The count of this clone is one. The chain recombines TRBV27 with TRBJ2-1; 11 bases line up with TRBD2. The CDR3 is 16 residues long. The ends lost 5 bases at V and 9 bases at J; junction bases unmatched: 12. In germline, CDR1 is MNHEY, CDR2 SMNVEV (reference sequence). DNA for the CDR3: TGTGCCAGCAGTCAAAGTAGCGGGAGGGCCGAAGTTGAGCAGTTCTTC. Its translation is CASSQSSGRAEVEQFF.

The chain carries TRBV28 and TRBJ1-5; TRBD1 might be the D (5 bases). Per the germline V gene, CDR1 is MDHEN and CDR2 is SYDVKM. Trimming took off 8 bases at V and 6 bases at J, with 23 bases between the two ends. The CDR3 runs to 16 residues. The CDR3 region has the DNA TGTGCCAGCCGCAAGCCGCCGGGCCCTAGGGGTCAGCCCCAGCATTTT. Its protein product is CASRKPPGPRGQPQHF.

The chain recombines TRBV27 with TRBJ1-5; TRBD1 matches at 7 bases. In germline, CDR1 is MNHEY, CDR2 SMNVEV (reference sequence). V was clipped by 6 bases and J by 0 bases; unmatched bases: 14. This CDR3 spans 18 amino acids. The CDR3 spells CASRKTWGQPYSNQPQHF. The CDR3 DNA sequence: TGTGCCAGCAGAAAAACCTGGGGACAGCCCTATAGCAATCAGCCCCAGCATTTT.

The chain carries TRBV2 and TRBJ2-5; no reliable D call. CDR1 and CDR2 (germline): SNHLY, FYNNEI. The CDR3 runs to 12 residues. V was clipped by 6 bases and J by 5 bases, with 10 bases between them. The CDR3 nucleotides read TGTGCCAGCAGCTCTCCGGTGGAGACCCAGTACTTC. Amino acids: CASSSPVETQYF.

The chain carries TRBV2 and TRBJ1-2; 11 nucleotides agree with TRBD1. The CDR3 is 15 amino acids. From germline, CDR1 is SNHLY and CDR2 FYNNEI. After removal of 6 bases from V and 6 bases from J, the junction contained 9 bases not matched to a gene. This CDR3 is CASREDRGRRDGYTF. CDR3 nucleotide sequence: TGTGCCAGCAGGGAGGACAGGGGGCGCCGTGATGGCTACACCTTC.